A selection of T cell receptor beta chains follows, all from one sample in a study of blood T cell repertoires in COVID-19. Profiled with immunoSEQ multiplex PCR; TCRdb holds only in-frame clones, not every one. Of hundreds of thousands of clones listed, approximately 88% are singletons. Sequencing was done on a sample of PBMCs or T cells enriched from blood (not recorded which). These receptors all come from a man between 60 and 75 years old who had recovered from COVID-19. Each CDR3 is given with its conserved first and last residue. A D gene is named only where the DNA matches it firmly. Clone size is not always given. Where it is, it says once, few, many or a class for expanded clones.

TRBJ1-4 | - | TRBV11-2 | - | CASSLDRGGKLFF | TGTGCCAGCAGCTTAGACAGGGGCGGAAAACTGTTTTTT
TRBJ2-2 | once | TRBV19 | - | CASSIPGGSNTGELFF | TGTGCCAGTAGTATTCCTGGCGGCTCGAACACCGGGGAGCTGTTTTTT
TRBJ2-2 | - | TRBV5-1 | - | CASSLAGSNMKELFF | TGCGCCAGCAGCTTGGCGGGGTCGAATATGAAGGAGCTGTTTTTT
TRBJ2-3 | - | TRBV7-2 | TRBD2 | CASSLGAGGFTDTQYF | TGTGCCAGCAGCTTAGGAGCGGGAGGGTTCACAGATACGCAGTATTTT
TRBJ2-1 | - | TRBV4-3 | TRBD2 | CASSQLGLALNEQFF | TGCGCCAGCAGCCAACTGGGACTAGCCCTCAATGAGCAGTTCTTC
TRBJ2-3 | - | TRBV10-2 | - | CASSLAASTDTQYF | TGCGCCAGCAGTTTAGCGGCTAGCACAGATACGCAGTATTTT
TRBJ2-5 | - | TRBV5-4 | TRBD1 | CASSSGTGRGEETQYF | TGTGCCAGCAGCAGTGGGACAGGGAGGGGGGAAGAGACCCAGTACTTC
TRBJ1-5 | - | TRBV5-5 | TRBD1 | CASSPGQPNQPQHF | TGTGCCAGCAGCCCGGGACAGCCCAATCAGCCCCAGCATTTT
TRBJ2-4 | - | TRBV28 | - | CASSLLSREAKNIQYF | TGTGCCAGCAGTTTATTATCACGGGAAGCCAAAAACATTCAGTACTTC
TRBJ1-4 | - | TRBV7-2 | - | CASGRGSNEKLFF | TGTGCCAGCGGGAGGGGGAGTAATGAAAAACTGTTTTTT
TRBJ2-5 | - | TRBV10-3 | - | CAISESPDQETQYF | TGTGCCATCAGTGAGTCTCCGGACCAAGAGACCCAGTACTTC
TRBJ2-7 | - | TRBV19 | TRBD2 | CASGEGYPLYF | TGTGCCAGTGGGGAGGGATACCCGTTATACTTC
TRBJ2-7 | - | TRBV4-3 | - | CASSRFLPGLAENYEQYF | TGCGCCAGCAGCCGCTTCTTGCCGGGCTTAGCGGAAAACTACGAGCAGTACTTC
TRBJ1-4 | once | TRBV7-3 | - | CASSPGGGPLFF | TGTGCCAGCAGCCCCGGGGGGGGGCCACTGTTTTTT
TRBJ1-1 | - | TRBV2 | - | CASSDRWDTEAFF | TGTGCCAGCAGTGACAGGTGGGACACTGAAGCTTTCTTT